This TCR beta chain comes out of a study of T cell responses to AZD1222 COVID-19 vaccine. For the study at large: Some second doses came at about 4 weeks and others at about 12 weeks; these were pooled. Study observations and caveats: Clonal diversity may have been underestimated in mostly white British donors. All repertoire sampling was performed exclusively after the peak T cell response.

Assay used: immunoSEQ multiplex PCR; TCRdb lists only in-frame clones, some missing. In the table there are approximately 160,000 clones, around 94% of which are singletons. The ends were cut back, 6 bases at V and 6 bases at J, with 11 bases in the middle. This CDR3 has 13 amino acids. Per the germline V gene, CDR1 is ENHRY and CDR2 is SYGVKD. For this clone: What it binds is unknown.

The source was peripheral blood, collected on day 0 of AZD1222 vaccination. The V and J genes are TRBV10-3 and TRBJ2-2; a weak D match, TRBD1 (6 bases). The sequence came from an adult in good health. The CDR3 DNA sequence: TGTGCCATCAGGACTACAGGGCCCGGGGAGCTGTTTTTT. The encoded protein is CAIRTTGPGELFF.